Listed below are T cell receptor beta chains from one sample, sequenced in a study of T cells in Graves' hyperthyroidism and ophthalmopathy. TCRdb reprocessed the multiplex PCR reads with MiXCR, giving one entry per CDR3 protein. The sample has hundreds of thousands of distinct CDR3 sequences, roughly 22% seen once. The source material was blood. The receptor set was obtained from a woman in her 70s with Graves' ophthalmopathy. Both conserved end residues are part of each CDR3. The order of the fields is clone size, V gene, D gene, J gene, CDR3 DNA, CDR3 protein. The D gene is left open where the match is weak. The size of a clone is reported for some rows only, either as once, few or many, or as a class for expanded clones.

few	TRBV29-1	NA	TRBJ2-1	TGCAGCGATGCCGCCACGGGTCGCGGGAATGAGCAGTTCTTC	CSDAATGRGNEQFF
few	TRBV13	TRBD2	TRBJ2-2	TGTGCCAGCAGCAGCCTGACTAGCGGGAGAACCGGGGAGCTGTTTTTT	CASSSLTSGRTGELFF
many	TRBV6-6	NA	TRBJ1-4	TGTGCCAGCAGTTACATTAATGAAAAACTGTTTTTT	CASSYINEKLFF
NA	TRBV6-1	TRBD2	TRBJ2-7	TGTGCCGCACGTCCTGCTAGCGGGGGATTAAGCGAGCAGTACTTC	CAARPASGGLSEQYF
once	TRBV9	TRBD2	TRBJ2-1	TGTGCCAGCAGCGAAACCCTGGGACTAGCGGGGGACTACAATGAGCAGTTCTTC	CASSETLGLAGDYNEQFF
NA	TRBV9	TRBD1	TRBJ1-1	TGTGCCAGCAGCGTCCAGGACAGGGTCGGCACTGAAGCTTTCTTT	CASSVQDRVGTEAFF
many	TRBV27	NA	TRBJ1-1	TGTGCCAGCAGTTTTGGCGGAGGCGGTATGAACACTGAAGCTTTCTTT	CASSFGGGGMNTEAFF
few	TRBV11-3	NA	TRBJ2-1	TGTGCCAGCAGCTTAGGAGGGGCAGGGTCTGATGAGCAGTTCTTC	CASSLGGAGSDEQFF
NA	TRBV12-3/TRBV12-4	NA	TRBJ1-1	TGTGCCAGCAGTTCAGCGGGGGGGGGCACTGAAGCTTTCTTT	CASSSAGGGTEAFF
NA	TRBV5-1	TRBD2	TRBJ2-3	TGCGCCAGCAGCTTGGCCTCTAGCGGGACCCCAGATACGCAGTATTTT	CASSLASSGTPDTQYF